The rows below give T cell receptor beta chains drawn from one sample of a study of spatial heterogeneity in lung cancer. TCRdb analysed the 5' RACE reads with MiXCR anew, one entry per CDR3 protein. In the table there are 7,000 or so distinct CDR3 sequences, roughly 10% of which are singletons. The material sequenced was lung tumor tissue, taken at surgery. Receptors were obtained from a female donor with early-stage non-small cell lung cancer. The CDR3 runs from the conserved cysteine through the conserved F or W. Fields, in order: CDR3 length, J gene, D gene, V gene, clone size, CDR3 protein, CDR3 DNA. D genes are given only for firm matches. Size values are once, few and many counts, or a class for expanded clones, and some rows have none.

>15|TRBJ2-1|-|TRBV7-3|few
CASSRSAHGGNEQFF
TGTGCCAGCAGCAGATCGGCCCATGGGGGCAATGAGCAGTTCTTC
>12|TRBJ1-4|-|TRBV29-1|many
CSVEGAHEKLFF
TGCAGCGTTGAAGGGGCCCACGAAAAACTGTTTTTT
>13|TRBJ1-1|-|TRBV30|many
CAWSRDVNTEAFF
TGTGCCTGGAGCCGGGATGTGAACACTGAAGCTTTCTTT
>13|TRBJ2-2|TRBD1|TRBV20-1|medium-sized
CSAPDRVHGELFF
TGCAGTGCTCCGGACAGGGTCCACGGGGAGCTGTTTTTT
>16|TRBJ2-1|TRBD2|TRBV7-2|many
CASSLDSGGAYNEQFF
TGTGCCAGCAGCTTAGACAGCGGGGGGGCCTACAATGAGCAGTTCTTC
>14|TRBJ1-3|TRBD1|TRBV10-3|few
CAIRTTGSGNTIYF
TGTGCCATCAGGACGACAGGGAGTGGAAACACCATATATTTT
>13|TRBJ2-7|-|TRBV7-2|many
CASSSRSSYEQYF
TGTGCCAGCAGCTCTCGTAGCTCCTACGAGCAGTACTTC
>17|TRBJ1-4|-|TRBV7-6|-
CASSSGVREITGEKLFF
TGTGCCAGCAGCTCAGGGGTCAGGGAAATAACCGGTGAAAAACTGTTTTTT
>16|TRBJ2-1|-|TRBV6-5|-
CASSSDRLRNYNEQFF
TGTGCCAGCAGTTCAGACAGGTTACGTAATTACAATGAGCAGTTCTTC
>15|TRBJ2-1|-|TRBV5-1|medium-sized
CASSLSGHVTIEQFF
TGCGCCAGCAGCTTGTCAGGACACGTTACAATTGAGCAGTTCTTC
>14|TRBJ1-2|-|TRBV20-1|medium-sized
CSAVRISANYGYTF
TGCAGTGCCGTCAGGATATCCGCTAACTATGGCTACACCTTC
>15|TRBJ2-3|TRBD1|TRBV7-2|medium-sized
CASSADRVGADTQYF
TGTGCCAGCAGCGCGGACAGGGTGGGTGCGGATACGCAGTATTTT
>11|TRBJ2-7|-|TRBV6-1|large
CATNQAYEQYF
TGTGCCACCAACCAGGCCTACGAGCAGTACTTC
>13|TRBJ1-5|-|TRBV7-6|-
CASSLGENQPQHF
TGTGCCAGCAGCTTAGGGGAGAATCAGCCCCAGCATTTT
>15|TRBJ1-6|-|TRBV6-2/TRBV6-3|few
CASSYQGSYNSPLHF
TGTGCCAGCAGTTACCAAGGTTCCTATAATTCACCCCTCCACTTT
>16|TRBJ1-1|TRBD1|TRBV5-1|-
CASSSGQGGKNTEAFF
TGCGCCAGCAGCTCCGGACAGGGGGGGAAGAACACTGAAGCTTTCTTT
>12|TRBJ1-1|TRBD1|TRBV29-1|-
CSVGQGDTEAFF
TGCAGCGTTGGACAGGGGGACACTGAAGCTTTCTTT
>14|TRBJ2-3|-|TRBV7-8|few
CASIGQRSTDTQYF
TGTGCCAGCATAGGACAGCGTAGCACAGATACGCAGTATTTT
>19|TRBJ2-1|-|TRBV19|many
CASRGLFGTGKGSYNEQFF
TGTGCCAGTAGGGGGCTGTTTGGAACAGGGAAGGGGTCCTACAATGAGCAGTTCTTC
>17|TRBJ2-1|TRBD2|TRBV10-3|medium-sized
CAISESGLAGNDNEQFF
TGTGCCATCAGTGAGTCGGGGCTAGCGGGGAACGACAATGAGCAGTTCTTC
>16|TRBJ1-6|-|TRBV6-5|-
CASSYSRGSYNSPLHF
TGTGCCAGCAGTTACTCGAGGGGCTCCTATAATTCACCCCTCCACTTT
>14|TRBJ1-3|-|TRBV5-1|few
CASSLGQPGDTIYF
TGCGCCAGCAGCTTGGGGCAGCCGGGGGACACCATATATTTT
>14|TRBJ1-1|-|TRBV5-1|few
CASSLFRGNTEAFF
TGCGCCAGCAGCTTGTTTCGGGGGAACACTGAAGCTTTCTTT
>13|TRBJ2-1|TRBD1|TRBV20-1|-
CSAPGQGTDEQFF
TGCAGTGCTCCGGGACAGGGAACAGATGAGCAGTTCTTC
>19|TRBJ1-6|-|TRBV28|-
CASSLSDSTRSSYNSPLHF
TGTGCCAGCAGTTTATCCGACAGTACTAGGAGCTCCTATAATTCACCCCTCCACTTT
>12|TRBJ2-7|-|TRBV2|-
CASSEWNYEQYF
TGTGCCAGCAGTGAGTGGAACTACGAGCAGTACTTC
>13|TRBJ1-2|-|TRBV5-4|many
CASSPDRNYGYTF
TGTGCCAGCAGCCCTGACAGGAACTATGGCTACACCTTC
>14|TRBJ1-5|-|TRBV6-1|-
CASSGRPDNQPQHF
TGTGCCAGCAGTGGTCGTCCCGACAATCAGCCCCAGCATTTT
>16|TRBJ2-1|-|TRBV7-2|medium-sized
CASSLILGAFVDEQFF
TGTGCCAGCAGCTTAATCCTGGGGGCTTTCGTCGATGAGCAGTTCTTC
>15|TRBJ2-2|-|TRBV12-3/TRBV12-4|-
CASSLRGQGTGELFF
TGTGCCAGCAGTTTAAGGGGCCAGGGGACCGGGGAGCTGTTTTTT
>16|TRBJ1-5|TRBD1|TRBV20-1|few
CSARDRGGHSNQPQHF
TGCAGTGCTAGAGACAGGGGGGGGCATAGCAATCAGCCCCAGCATTTT
>15|TRBJ2-7|TRBD1|TRBV5-4|few
CASSAGTGGMNEQYF
TGTGCCAGCAGCGCAGGGACAGGGGGAATGAACGAGCAGTACTTC
>14|TRBJ1-5|-|TRBV7-6|few
CASSPQGINQPQHF
TGTGCCAGCAGCCCGCAGGGAATCAATCAGCCCCAGCATTTT
>14|TRBJ1-1|TRBD1|TRBV19|medium-sized
CASSWDRGNTEAFF
TGTGCCAGTAGTTGGGACAGGGGGAACACTGAAGCTTTCTTT
>13|TRBJ2-3|-|TRBV5-6|few
CASSYQGAHTQYF
TGTGCCAGCAGCTATCAGGGCGCGCATACGCAGTATTTT
>15|TRBJ2-4|-|TRBV7-2|few
CASSAGRGGKNIQYF
TGTGCCAGCAGCGCTGGAAGGGGAGGCAAAAACATTCAGTACTTC
>11|TRBJ2-7|-|TRBV20-1|many
CSASPSYEQYF
TGCAGTGCTAGCCCGTCCTACGAGCAGTACTTC
>12|TRBJ1-2|-|TRBV20-1|few
CSASGTGYGYTF
TGCAGTGCTAGCGGGACGGGCTATGGCTACACCTTC
>12|TRBJ1-5|-|TRBV12-3/TRBV12-4|many
CASSPLLEPQHF
TGTGCCAGCAGTCCCCTATTAGAGCCCCAGCATTTT
>15|TRBJ1-2|-|TRBV10-3|few
CAIKAPHRVGYGYTF
TGTGCCATCAAGGCCCCCCACAGGGTCGGGTATGGCTACACCTTC
>17|TRBJ1-2|TRBD1|TRBV24-1|few
CATSDLPRDSPHYGYTF
TGTGCCACCAGTGATTTGCCTCGGGACAGTCCTCACTATGGCTACACCTTC
>15|TRBJ2-7|TRBD1|TRBV9|many
CASSVEGQGWSEQYF
TGTGCCAGCAGCGTAGAGGGACAGGGGTGGTCCGAGCAGTACTTC
>14|TRBJ2-2|TRBD1|TRBV7-9|many
CASSYWTGTGELFF
TGTGCCAGCAGCTATTGGACAGGGACCGGGGAGCTGTTTTTT
>13|TRBJ2-7|-|TRBV4-2|few
CASSHTPGFEQYF
TGTGCCAGCAGCCACACTCCGGGGTTCGAGCAGTACTTC
>11|TRBJ2-7|-|TRBV7-2|large
CASSERYEQYF
TGTGCCAGCAGCGAGAGGTACGAGCAGTACTTC
>15|TRBJ1-4|-|TRBV3-1|-
CASSQDLRANEKLFF
TGTGCCAGCAGCCAAGATCTCCGGGCGAATGAAAAACTGTTTTTT
>14|TRBJ2-7|-|TRBV5-1|medium-sized
CASSLHREIYEQYF
TGCGCCAGCAGCTTGCACAGGGAGATCTACGAGCAGTACTTC
>15|TRBJ2-1|TRBD1|TRBV5-1|few
CASSFRDRVYNEQFF
TGCGCCAGCAGCTTCCGGGACAGGGTCTACAATGAGCAGTTCTTC
>16|TRBJ2-3|TRBD1|TRBV9|-
CASSVGAGTGLDTQYF
TGTGCCAGCAGCGTAGGGGCGGGGACAGGTCTAGATACGCAGTATTTT
>14|TRBJ1-2|-|TRBV7-9|-
CASSQTDEFYGYTF
TGTGCCAGCAGTCAAACGGACGAATTCTATGGCTACACCTTC
>14|TRBJ2-5|-|TRBV20-1|-
CSARPMTTQETQYF
TGCAGTGCTAGACCGATGACTACGCAAGAGACCCAGTACTTC
>12|TRBJ2-3|-|TRBV30|-
CAWSGGTDTQYF
TGTGCCTGGAGTGGGGGTACAGATACGCAGTATTTT
>13|TRBJ1-2|-|TRBV5-1|few
CASSFREDYGYTF
TGCGCCAGCAGCTTCAGGGAGGACTATGGCTACACCTTC
>15|TRBJ1-2|-|TRBV20-1|many
CSASILGRTNYGYTF
TGCAGTGCTAGTATTCTGGGGAGGACTAACTATGGCTACACCTTC
>15|TRBJ1-2|TRBD1|TRBV6-5|few
CASSYSTGMEVRYTF
TGTGCCAGCAGTTACTCGACAGGGATGGAAGTGCGCTACACCTTC
>16|TRBJ2-3|TRBD2|TRBV7-9|-
CASSLYGGGSTDTQYF
TGTGCCAGCAGCTTATACGGCGGGGGGAGCACAGATACGCAGTATTTT
>14|TRBJ2-1|TRBD1|TRBV5-1|many
CASSSGQGWDEQFF
TGCGCCAGCAGCTCGGGACAGGGGTGGGATGAGCAGTTCTTC
>16|TRBJ2-1|TRBD1|TRBV20-1|-
CSARNLDRLLYNEQFF
TGCAGTGCTAGGAACTTGGACAGGTTGCTATACAATGAGCAGTTCTTC
>17|TRBJ2-7|-|TRBV6-2/TRBV6-3|once
CASSFPSQRLRFYEQYF
TGTGCCAGCAGTTTCCCTTCCCAAAGACTGAGATTCTACGAGCAGTACTTC
>15|TRBJ2-7|-|TRBV7-3|-
CASSPSSGPPYEQYF
TGTGCCAGCAGCCCTAGCTCGGGACCTCCCTACGAGCAGTACTTC